The present entry profiles one T cell receptor (beta chain) with its context. A much larger clone differs from this one at a single base, so this may be a read error. Using its own MiXCR run on the 5' RACE reads, TCRdb lists one record per CDR3 protein. The sample records under 400,000 distinct CDR3 sequences, around a tenth being singletons. The data derive from a study of CD8 T cells in ankylosing spondylitis. CDR1 is DFQATT, CDR2 SNEGSKA, per germline (reference sequence). This CDR3 is 15 amino acids long. This sequence was found in a female donor with ankylosing spondylitis or in good health (not recorded which). This chain uses TRBV20-1 with TRBJ2-4; 13 bases are a match to TRBD2. The sequencing input was blood, either unsorted or a sorted T cell fraction (not recorded which). As DNA, the CDR3 is TGCTGTGCTAGAAAACTAGCGGGAGGGGGGGACATTCAGTACTTC. This encodes CCARKLAGGGDIQYF.